Reported below is one T cell receptor beta chain. No antigen is known for it. Individual cDNA molecules received unique molecular identifiers in the library. Per the original methods: A per-sample median of roughly 96,000 TCRs was observed, with a range of about 20,000 to 690,600. MiXCR was run by TCRdb on the RACE reads, yielding one entry per CDR3 protein. TCRdb, rather than the study authors, made the V and J calls. The sample includes 80,000 to 100,000 distinct CDR3 sequences, about 10% of them seen just once. This sample is drawn from a study of human T cells and chemical hapten exposure. The overall study: TCR yield per sample varied, mainly due to pooled library volumes. Study outcomes and limitations: The formation of large CDR3 similarity clusters by expanded TCRs significantly exceeded that of controls.

This CDR3 spans 16 amino acids. V gave up 5 bases and J gave up 10 bases; unmatched junction bases: 15. In germline, CDR1 is SGHAT, CDR2 FQNNGV. The time point: patch test 2, 6 weeks after DPC sensitization. Stated treatment: therapeutic diphenylcyclopropenone sensitization with weekly scalp DPC. This material consisted of whole blood, taken in connection with sensitization to the hapten diphenylcyclopropenone (DPC). The TCR sequence derives from a woman between 45 and 60 years old with alopecia areata. Some clones in this sample may be carry-over from other donors' samples. The chain combines TRBV11-2 with TRBJ2-1, with 9 positions matching TRBD2. The DNA for the CDR3 is TGTGCCAGCAGCCTACCGATAGCGGGAGCCATAAGGGAGCAGTTCTTC. Amino acid sequence: CASSLPIAGAIREQFF.